These 11 T cell receptor beta chains were all obtained from the same sample, sequenced in a study of control samples from healthy donors and cancer patients. The repertoire was sequenced with immunoSEQ multiplex PCR; TCRdb's copy has only in-frame clones and lacks some. The sample consists of around 150,000 clones, 70% to 90% of them appearing once. The sequencing sample was made of blood. Source of these receptors: a man aged 25-40 years in good health.

This sequence joins TRBV4-2 and TRBJ2-1; unclear D gene. Trimming pared 0 bases from V and 7 bases from J, leaving 4 bases between. This CDR3 region has 12 residues. Per the germline V gene, CDR1 is LGHNA and CDR2 is YNFKEQ. Written as DNA, the CDR3 is TGTGCCAGCAGCCAAGAAAGGAATGAGCAGTTCTTC. It specifies CASSQERNEQFF.

The V and J genes are TRBV28 and TRBJ1-4; a weak D match, TRBD1 (5 bases). V was shortened by 3 bases and J by 8 bases, with 13 bases between the two germline ends. This CDR3 spans 14 amino acids. Germline V gene lookup returns CDR1 MDHEN and CDR2 SYDVKM. CDR3 protein: CASSFKGAIEKLFF. The CDR3 DNA follows: TGTGCCAGCAGTTTTAAAGGGGCGATCGAAAAACTGTTTTTT.

This clone has only one observation. The chain recombines TRBV11-3 with TRBJ2-1, with no clear D. The CDR3 runs to 14 residues. The V gene's germline CDR1 is SGHNT and CDR2 YENEEA. V lost 0 bases and J 10 bases, leaving 13 bases between the germline ends. CDR3 in DNA: TGTGCCAGCAGCTTAGATGGGCCTGTAGGGGAGCAGTTCTTC. Encoded protein: CASSLDGPVGEQFF.

The chain is built from TRBV6-5 and TRBJ2-3; no reliable D call. The V gene lost 9 bases and the J gene lost 8 bases, with 15 bases spanning the gap. Germline values: CDR1 MNHEY, CDR2 SVGAGI. This CDR3 has 12 residues. CDR3 nucleotides: TGTGCCAGTTATGGCACGGCCGGTACGCAGTATTTT. Protein: CASYGTAGTQYF.

The chain recombines TRBV5-1 with TRBJ2-7; D is unresolved. CDR1 and CDR2 from the germline V gene are SGHRS and YFSETQ. This CDR3 has 14 amino acids. Trimming removed 4 bases from V and 0 bases from J, with 11 bases in between. This CDR3 reads CASSPTASSYEQYF. The CDR3 DNA is TGCGCCAGCAGCCCTACGGCGAGCTCCTACGAGCAGTACTTC.

This clone was counted once. The J gene is TRBJ1-6, the V gene TRBV5-1; D call uncertain. Trimming removed 0 bases at V and 8 bases at J, with 12 bases between. The CDR3 has 15 residues. CDR1 is SGHRS and CDR2 is YFSETQ in the germline V gene. This CDR3 is CASSLAGSAYSPLHF. DNA for the CDR3: TGCGCCAGCAGCTTGGCCGGGAGTGCCTATTCACCCCTCCACTTT.

The V and J genes are TRBV7-2 and TRBJ2-2; 10 nucleotides align to TRBD2. V lost 5 bases and J lost 4; bases outside the gene matches: 13. Germline lookup yields CDR1 SGHTA and CDR2 FQGNSA. This CDR3 contains 18 residues. CDR3 in DNA: TGTGCCAGCAGCCAATCAATTATGGTAGCGGGAGGCACCGGGGAGCTGTTTTTT. Its translation: CASSQSIMVAGGTGELFF.

The CDR3 DNA is TGCGCCAGCAGCTTGGAACGACAGGGTGTCAAAAACATTCAGTACTTC. Translating gives CASSLERQGVKNIQYF. This sequence joins TRBV5-1 and TRBJ2-4; 7 bases map to TRBD1. This CDR3 region has 16 residues. With V trimmed by 0 bases and J by 3 bases, 6 bases remained unmatched. The germline V gene encodes CDR1 SGHRS and CDR2 YFSETQ.

V gene TRBV19 combines with J gene TRBJ2-4; D remains ambiguous. The germline V and J ends were trimmed by 4 bases and 0 bases, with 13 bases remaining between them. CDR1 and CDR2 (germline): LNHDA, SQIVND (reference sequence). The CDR3 is 16 residues long. The CDR3 reads CASSNVPPLAKNIQYF. In nucleotides, the CDR3 is TGTGCCAGTAGTAACGTCCCGCCGTTAGCCAAAAACATTCAGTACTTC.

The V gene is TRBV7-8, the J gene TRBJ2-7; 12 bases are a match to TRBD2. The CDR3 is 17 residues long. V lost 2 bases to trimming and J lost 0 bases; unmatched junction nucleotides: 5. CDR1 is SGHVS, CDR2 FQNEAQ, per germline. In nucleotides, the CDR3 is TGTGCCAGCAGCTTAACTAGCGGGGGGCGGAGCTCCTACGAGCAGTACTTC. Encoded protein: CASSLTSGGRSSYEQYF.

This clone was observed a handful of times. This sequence joins TRBV6-5 and TRBJ2-1; 8 bases are a match to TRBD2. The CDR3 has 12 residues. The germline V gene has CDR1 MNHEY and CDR2 SVGAGI. V was clipped by 6 bases and J by 7 bases; unmatched bases: 2. CDR3 in DNA: TGTGCCAGCAGGAGCGGGAGTAATGAGCAGTTCTTC. It translates to CASRSGSNEQFF.